The 5 T cell receptor beta chains given below trace back to one sample, sequenced in a study of control samples from healthy donors and cancer patients (TCRdb year 2020). Library preparation was by the immunoSEQ multiplex PCR assay. The immuneACCESS repertoire file appears here via TCRdb, limited to in-frame rearrangements. These files lack a portion of the clones; in checked studies, under half of the deficit traces to unresolved V genes, and the cause of the others is not known. Within this sample are about 140,000 clones, with about 85% of them counted one time only. The biggest ten clones account for about 9% of the sample. Sequences were obtained from blood. The origin of the receptors is a young woman in good health.

The chain employs TRBV30 and TRBJ2-2, with 7 nucleotides matching TRBD2. The V segment lost 4 bases and the J segment 2 bases; nucleotides outside the gene matches: 7. CDR1 is GTSNPN, CDR2 SVGIG, per germline (reference sequence). The CDR3 totals 15 residues. CDR3 sequence: CAWTPRGGNTGELFF. Here the CDR3 DNA reads TGTGCCTGGACCCCTCGCGGGGGAAACACCGGGGAGCTGTTTTTT.

The genes are TRBV2 and TRBJ2-1, with 14 bases identical to TRBD2. Germline assignment: CDR1 SNHLY and CDR2 FYNNEI. With V trimmed by 4 bases and J by 3 bases, 14 bases remained unmatched. The CDR3 contains 20 residues. CDR3 in amino acids: CASSVVGQGTSGSHYNEQFF. DNA for the CDR3: TGTGCCAGCAGTGTTGTGGGGCAGGGGACTAGCGGGAGCCACTACAATGAGCAGTTCTTC. Variable domain in full (rest from reference TRBV2 and TRBJ2-1): EPEVTQTPSHQVTQMGQEVILRCVPISNHLYFYWYRQILGQKVEFLVSFYNNEISEKSEIFDDQFSVERPDGSNFTLKIRSTKLEDSAMYFCASSVVGQGTSGSHYNEQFFGPGTRLTVL.

A word on this clone: The same CDR3 can be traced to other DNA sequences in this sample. V is TRBV29-1 and J is TRBJ1-2; TRBD1 matches 7 bases. Unmatched junction bases numbered 5, after V lost 6 bases and J lost 4 bases. This CDR3 contains 12 residues. The germline CDR1 and CDR2 sequences are SQVTM and ANQGSEA. The CDR3 loop is CSVERDSYGYTF. The CDR3 bases are TGCAGCGTGGAACGGGACAGCTATGGCTACACCTTC.

This chain joins TRBV2 and TRBJ2-1, with D hard to call. V was trimmed by 5 bases and J by 10 bases, leaving 9 bases between them. This CDR3 contains 11 residues. Looked up from germline, CDR1 is SNHLY and CDR2 is FYNNEI. CDR3 sequence: CASSLLKEQFF. DNA of the CDR3: TGTGCCAGCAGTCTTCTAAAGGAGCAGTTCTTC.

The CDR3 DNA sequence: TGTGCCATCAGTGAACAGGCAGAAGGGGCCAACGTCCTGACTTTC. Translated: CAISEQAEGANVLTF. The J gene is TRBJ2-6, the V gene TRBV10-3, with a possible D match to TRBD1 (5 bases). Trimming shortened V by 3 bases and J by 4 bases, and 10 bases separated the two germline ends. Germline CDR1 and CDR2: ENHRY and SYGVKD. This CDR3 spans 15 amino acids.